The rows below give T cell receptor beta chains drawn from one sample of a study of blood T cell repertoires in COVID-19. This table comes from immunoSEQ multiplex PCR, and its TCRdb copy is limited to in-frame clones, with some not included. The sample lists more than 300,000 clones, approximately 90% occurring once. The sequenced sample consisted of PBMCs or T cells enriched from blood (not recorded which). The source is a woman between 18 and 29 years old who had recovered from COVID-19. CDR3s include the opening cysteine and the closing phenylalanine or tryptophan. D genes are given only for firm matches. The size field is filled for only some rows; it gives once, few, many or a size class.

d_gene	j_gene	v_gene	abundance	CDR3nt	CDR3aa
-	TRBJ1-5	TRBV5-8	-	TGTGCCAGCAGCCCAGGGGCAGGCAATCAGCCCCAGCATTTT	CASSPGAGNQPQHF
-	TRBJ1-1	TRBV24-1	-	TGTGCCACCAGTGCTCTCGAAGGAGGAGTCGGAGCTTTCTTT	CATSALEGGVGAFF
-	TRBJ1-2	TRBV5-1	-	TGCGCCAGCAGAACCAGACCGGGAGCCAGGAATCATGGCTACACCTTC	CASRTRPGARNHGYTF
-	TRBJ2-7	TRBV2	once	TGTGCCAGCAGTATGGGACTCCCCTCCTACGAGCAGTACTTC	CASSMGLPSYEQYF
TRBD1	TRBJ2-7	TRBV4-1	-	TGCGCCAGCAGCCCCGGGACAGGGGTTCACGAGCAGTACTTC	CASSPGTGVHEQYF
-	TRBJ1-3	TRBV28	-	TGTGCCAGCAGTTCCCAATACACCATATATTTT	CASSSQYTIYF
-	TRBJ1-2	TRBV5-5	-	TGTGCCAGCGTCCTCGGTCTTGGCTACACCTTC	CASVLGLGYTF
TRBD2	TRBJ2-5	TRBV3-1/TRBV3-2	-	TGTGCCAGCAGCCAAGGAGGACTAGCGCCAGAGACCCAGTACTTC	CASSQGGLAPETQYF
-	TRBJ1-6	TRBV3-1/TRBV3-2	-	TGTGCCAGCCAAGTGACAGTTAATTCACCCCTCCACTTT	CASQVTVNSPLHF
TRBD1	TRBJ2-7	TRBV7-2	-	TGTGCCAGCAGCACCGACAGGGGCTCCTACGAGCAGTACTTC	CASSTDRGSYEQYF
-	TRBJ2-2	TRBV10-1	-	TGCGCCAGCAGTGAGAGGGAGGCCGGGGAGCTGTTTTTT	CASSEREAGELFF
-	TRBJ1-4	TRBV15	once	TGTGCCACCAGCAGAGATTTCGGGGGGCGCGGGGAAAAACTGTTTTTT	CATSRDFGGRGEKLFF
TRBD2	TRBJ2-3	TRBV5-1	-	TGCGCCAGCAGCCATAGCGGGGGGACCACAGATACGCAGTATTTT	CASSHSGGTTDTQYF
TRBD1	TRBJ1-3	TRBV28	-	TGTGCCAGCAGTTTAGCAGGGGGCTCAAATGGAAACACCATATATTTT	CASSLAGGSNGNTIYF
TRBD1	TRBJ1-1	TRBV18	-	TGTGCCAGCTCAGTGACAGTAGCAGGGGGCGTGAACACTGAAGCTTTCTTT	CASSVTVAGGVNTEAFF
TRBD2	TRBJ2-3	TRBV11-2	-	TGTGCCAGCAGCTTAGGGACTAGCGGGGGGGTCACAGATACGCAGTATTTT	CASSLGTSGGVTDTQYF
-	TRBJ1-2	TRBV3-1/TRBV3-2	-	TGTGCCAGCAGCCAAGCGAGGTGGGGCTACACCTTC	CASSQARWGYTF
TRBD2	TRBJ2-5	TRBV19	-	TGTGCCAGTAAGGCAGACGGAAGCGGGGGGGCCGGTTTCCAAGAGACCCAGTACTTC	CASKADGSGGAGFQETQYF
-	TRBJ1-5	TRBV19	-	TGTGCCAGTAGCCCGACAGCCGGAGTCGATCAGCCCCAGCATTTT	CASSPTAGVDQPQHF
-	TRBJ2-1	TRBV20-1	-	TGCAGTGCTAGTTCTAATGAGCAGTTCTTC	CSASSNEQFF
-	TRBJ1-1	TRBV18	many	TGTGCCAGCTCACCACCCGGGAGGTTGATGAACACTGAAGCTTTCTTT	CASSPPGRLMNTEAFF
TRBD1	TRBJ1-1	TRBV15	-	TGTGCCACCAGCAGAGGACGTGGGACAGTGAACACTGAAGCTTTCTTT	CATSRGRGTVNTEAFF
-	TRBJ1-6	TRBV2	-	TGTGCCAGCAGGCTTCCAGGGATTGTCAATAATTCACCCCTCCACTTT	CASRLPGIVNNSPLHF
-	TRBJ2-1	TRBV6-5	-	TGTGCCAGCAGTCCATTGGCAGACTCCTACAATGAGCAGTTCTTC	CASSPLADSYNEQFF
-	TRBJ1-5	TRBV19	-	TGTGCCAGTAGTCCCTCGGTAGGGCGGGCGGCCCAGCCCCAGCATTTT	CASSPSVGRAAQPQHF
TRBD1	TRBJ2-5	TRBV7-9	-	TGTGCCAGCAGCTTATATGGGGACAGAGAAGAGACCCAGTACTTC	CASSLYGDREETQYF
-	TRBJ2-4	TRBV27	-	TGTGCCAGCAGTCCCCTCGGAGCCAAAAACATTCAGTACTTC	CASSPLGAKNIQYF
TRBD1	TRBJ2-5	TRBV13	-	TGTGCCAGCAGCCCACGACAGGGTAGGAGAGAGACCCAGTACTTC	CASSPRQGRRETQYF
TRBD1	TRBJ2-7	TRBV19	-	TGTGCCAGTAGTAATTCAGGGGGCCCCTACGAGCAGTACTTC	CASSNSGGPYEQYF
-	TRBJ1-5	TRBV7-9	-	TGTGCCAGCAGCTTAGCAGGGGTCAATCAGCCCCAGCATTTT	CASSLAGVNQPQHF
-	TRBJ2-3	TRBV11-3	-	TGTGCCAGCAGCGAAACCTGGGGGGATTCGGGTGGCACGACAGATACGCAGTATTTT	CASSETWGDSGGTTDTQYF
-	TRBJ1-2	TRBV3-1/TRBV3-2	few	TGTGCCAGCAGTAGAGAGGCTCTGGGGGGGGACTATGGCTACACCTTC	CASSREALGGDYGYTF
TRBD1	TRBJ1-5	TRBV7-9	many	TGTGCCAGCAGCCCAATTGGACAGGGAAGACAGCCCCAGCATTTT	CASSPIGQGRQPQHF
-	TRBJ1-4	TRBV12-3/TRBV12-4	-	TGTGCCAGCAGTTTAAGCGGATATGAAAAACTGTTTTTT	CASSLSGYEKLFF
TRBD1	TRBJ1-5	TRBV5-1	-	TGCGCCAGCAGCCTGGGAACAGGGGGGGGTAATCAGCCCCAGCATTTT	CASSLGTGGGNQPQHF
TRBD1	TRBJ1-2	TRBV6-5	-	TGTGCCAGCAGATTACAGGGGGCGAGTTATGGCTACACCTTC	CASRLQGASYGYTF
-	TRBJ1-1	TRBV6-5	-	TGTGCCAGCACTAGGGGCACTGAAGCTTTCTTT	CASTRGTEAFF
TRBD1	TRBJ1-3	TRBV29-1	-	TGCAGCGTTGAAGATCGACAGGGTAAAAGCGGAAACACCATATATTTT	CSVEDRQGKSGNTIYF
-	TRBJ1-5	TRBV10-3	few	TGTGCCATCAGTGAGGCAGTCATTAGCAATCAGCCCCAGCATTTT	CAISEAVISNQPQHF
-	TRBJ2-7	TRBV2	few	TGTGCCAGCACCAGCTCCTACGAGCAGTACTTC	CASTSSYEQYF
-	TRBJ2-5	TRBV6-6	-	TGTGCCAGCAGTTACGGTACTAGCTCCCGCGGGGAGACCCAGTACTTC	CASSYGTSSRGETQYF
-	TRBJ2-1	TRBV15	-	TGTGCCACCGGGGGGGTTGGACAGGGAAAGGTTGAGCAGTTCTTC	CATGGVGQGKVEQFF
-	TRBJ1-4	TRBV6-5	-	TGTGCCAGCAGCTGGGTTGAGGGGGTACGTGAAAAACTGTTTTTT	CASSWVEGVREKLFF